This is a list of T cell receptor beta chains from one sample in a study of cytomegalovirus exposure and HLA in healthy donors. Clones were read by immunoSEQ multiplex PCR, and TCRdb kept only the in-frame ones, dropping some. The repertoire holds under 200,000 clones, with around 80% as singletons. Material: PBMCs. The receptor source for this set is a man in his forties in good health and CMV-seronegative. The CDR3 runs from the conserved cysteine through the conserved F or W. D genes are given only for firm matches. For some rows the clone size is stated as once, few or many, or as a class when expanded; others skip it.

TRBV11-2,.,.,14,TRBJ2-7,CASSLGGIRYEQYF,TGTGCCAGCAGCTTGGGCGGGATCAGGTACGAGCAGTACTTC
TRBV10-3,TRBD2,.,16,TRBJ2-3,CAISETGLAGSDTQYF,TGTGCCATCAGTGAGACGGGACTAGCGGGATCAGATACGCAGTATTTT
TRBV2,.,.,15,TRBJ1-4,CASSGPQETNEKLFF,TGTGCCAGCAGTGGACCACAGGAAACTAATGAAAAACTGTTTTTT
TRBV11-3,TRBD2,.,16,TRBJ2-1,CASSLGSSGRQNEQFF,TGTGCCAGCAGCTTAGGTTCTAGCGGGAGGCAGAATGAGCAGTTCTTC
TRBV27,.,once,14,TRBJ2-7,CASSPSDLFYEQYF,TGTGCCAGCAGTCCGTCCGACTTATTCTACGAGCAGTACTTC
TRBV18,TRBD2,.,15,TRBJ2-1,CASSPGTSGRDEQFF,TGTGCCAGCTCACCCGGGACTAGCGGGAGGGATGAGCAGTTCTTC
TRBV5-6,TRBD2,.,18,TRBJ2-7,CASSSTYDGLAYGYEQYF,TGTGCCAGCAGTTCTACGTATGATGGACTAGCGTACGGGTACGAGCAGTACTTC
TRBV11-3,TRBD2,.,15,TRBJ2-2,CASSASGANTGELFF,TGTGCCAGCAGCGCTAGCGGAGCTAACACCGGGGAGCTGTTTTTT
TRBV28,.,.,16,TRBJ2-3,CASSSRPGSGADTQYF,TGTGCCAGCAGTTCTCGTCCGGGATCTGGGGCAGATACGCAGTATTTT
TRBV16,.,few,15,TRBJ1-1,CASSQRGGGNTEAFF,TGTGCCAGCAGCCAAAGAGGAGGAGGTAACACTGAAGCTTTCTTT
TRBV19,.,.,15,TRBJ1-5,CASSIESGRNQPQHF,TGTGCCAGTAGTATTGAGTCAGGTCGGAATCAGCCCCAGCATTTT
TRBV6-4,.,few,13,TRBJ1-6,CASSDSSSGTLHF,TGTGCCAGCAGTGACTCGAGTTCCGGGACCCTCCACTTT
TRBV5-4,.,.,13,TRBJ2-1,CASSLGGWNEQFF,TGTGCCAGCAGCCTAGGGGGTTGGAATGAGCAGTTCTTC
TRBV5-5,.,.,14,TRBJ1-2,CASSPGVKGYGYTF,TGTGCCAGCAGCCCAGGGGTTAAGGGCTATGGCTACACCTTC
TRBV19,.,.,15,TRBJ1-3,CASRPLLTSGNTIYF,TGTGCCAGTAGGCCACTGCTAACGTCAGGAAACACCATATATTTT
TRBV29-1,TRBD1,.,12,TRBJ1-1,CSATLQGAGAFF,TGCAGCGCAACCCTTCAGGGGGCAGGAGCTTTCTTT
TRBV6-5,.,once,13,TRBJ2-7,CASSRTMSYEQYF,TGTGCCAGCAGTAGGACAATGAGCTACGAGCAGTACTTC
TRBV28,.,few,20,TRBJ2-7,CASSLPLGIKTGGHSYEQYF,TGTGCCAGCAGTTTACCCCTCGGTATAAAGACAGGCGGGCACTCCTACGAGCAGTACTTC
TRBV7-2,TRBD1,.,14,TRBJ2-7,CASSLGGTENEQYF,TGTGCCAGCAGCTTAGGAGGGACAGAAAACGAGCAGTACTTC
TRBV4-2,.,.,14,TRBJ2-7,CASSQAGVGGEQYF,TGTGCCAGCAGCCAAGCGGGAGTAGGCGGGGAGCAGTACTTC
TRBV30,.,.,13,TRBJ1-5,CAWSVDGNQPQHF,TGTGCCTGGAGTGTAGACGGGAATCAGCCCCAGCATTTT
TRBV7-9,TRBD1,once,14,TRBJ1-1,CASSRTGPNTEAFF,TGTGCCAGCAGCCGGACAGGACCGAACACTGAAGCTTTCTTT
TRBV4-2,.,.,17,TRBJ2-1,CASSQAPGQASYNEQFF,TGTGCCAGCAGCCAAGCCCCAGGGCAGGCATCCTACAATGAGCAGTTCTTC
TRBV11-2,TRBD2,.,17,TRBJ2-2,CASSFYLGGRNTGELFF,TGTGCCAGCAGCTTCTATTTAGGCGGGAGGAACACCGGGGAGCTGTTTTTT
TRBV7-8,TRBD2,.,19,TRBJ2-4,CASSLSRWFAGGAKNIQYF,TGTGCCAGCAGCTTATCGAGGTGGTTTGCGGGAGGAGCCAAAAACATTCAGTACTTC
TRBV7-8,.,few,11,TRBJ1-1,CASSFDRGAFF,TGTGCCAGCAGCTTCGACCGAGGAGCTTTCTTT
TRBV4-1,TRBD2,few,18,TRBJ2-3,CASSSLFRLAGGLDTQYF,TGCGCCAGCAGCTCCCTCTTTCGACTAGCGGGAGGCCTCGATACGCAGTATTTT
TRBV5-4,TRBD2,.,15,TRBJ2-2,CASSSSGGYTGELFF,TGTGCCAGCAGCTCGTCGGGGGGGTACACCGGGGAGCTGTTTTTT
TRBV12-5,TRBD1,.,14,TRBJ1-2,CASGEGRTGNGYTF,TGTGCTAGTGGCGAAGGCCGGACAGGGAATGGCTACACCTTC
TRBV15,TRBD1,.,18,TRBJ2-6,CATSRTGQFVSGANGLTF,TGTGCCACCAGCAGAACGGGACAGTTTGTCTCTGGGGCCAACGGCCTGACTTTC
TRBV27,.,.,15,TRBJ2-7,CASSLPGQSVYEQYF,TGTGCCAGCAGTTTGCCGGGACAATCGGTCTACGAGCAGTACTTC
TRBV5-1,TRBD1,few,17,TRBJ1-1,CASSFGTALSKNTEAFF,TGCGCCAGCAGCTTTGGGACAGCACTTTCTAAGAACACTGAAGCTTTCTTT
TRBV7-2,TRBD1,few,15,TRBJ2-7,CASSLWATGGYEQYF,TGTGCCAGCAGCTTATGGGCCACAGGGGGTTACGAGCAGTACTTC
TRBV13,TRBD2,.,20,TRBJ2-1,CASSPNPAGLAGRRGNEQFF,TGTGCCAGCAGCCCGAACCCTGCGGGACTAGCGGGGAGAAGGGGCAATGAGCAGTTCTTC
TRBV29-1,.,.,11,TRBJ2-1,CSVVSAYEQFF,TGCAGCGTCGTTAGTGCGTATGAGCAGTTCTTC
TRBV28,TRBD2,.,16,TRBJ2-1,CASSPTLAGGSNEQFF,TGTGCCAGCAGTCCCACACTAGCGGGAGGAAGCAATGAGCAGTTCTTC
TRBV12-5,TRBD2,.,12,TRBJ2-1,CASGVERGSEFF,TGTGCTAGTGGCGTCGAGCGGGGTTCAGAGTTCTTC
TRBV27,.,.,15,TRBJ2-3,CASSPEGVGTDTQYF,TGTGCCAGCAGTCCAGAGGGGGTCGGGACAGATACGCAGTATTTT
TRBV7-9,.,.,13,TRBJ1-1,CATLLTGNTEAFF,TGTGCCACCCTCTTGACGGGGAACACTGAAGCTTTCTTT
TRBV7-6,.,.,11,TRBJ2-5,CASSPQETQYF,TGTGCCAGCAGTCCTCAAGAGACCCAGTACTTC
TRBV4-1,TRBD1,few,15,TRBJ2-7,CASSQETGEGYEQYF,TGTGCCAGCAGCCAAGAGACAGGGGAAGGGTACGAGCAGTACTTC
TRBV7-9,.,.,18,TRBJ2-1,CSSSERAGAQSSYNEQFF,TGTTCCAGCAGCGAACGGGCGGGGGCCCAGAGCTCCTACAATGAGCAGTTCTTC
TRBV5-6,TRBD1,.,16,TRBJ2-7,CASSLILRGQAYEQYF,TGTGCCAGCAGCTTGATACTGAGGGGGCAAGCCTACGAGCAGTACTTC
TRBV7-9,TRBD2,once,14,TRBJ2-7,CASTGSSGSYEQYF,TGTGCCAGCACCGGGTCTAGCGGGAGCTACGAGCAGTACTTC
TRBV5-1,TRBD2,.,16,TRBJ2-1,CASSLALAGGMSEQFF,TGCGCCAGCAGCTTGGCCCTAGCGGGAGGGATGAGTGAGCAGTTCTTC
TRBV14,TRBD1,.,22,TRBJ2-1,CASSQGGRGQGVQRSSYNEQFF,TGTGCCAGCAGCCAAGGGGGGAGGGGACAGGGGGTCCAAAGAAGCTCCTACAATGAGCAGTTCTTC
TRBV28,.,.,14,TRBJ2-1,CASSLAPSYNEQFF,TGTGCCAGCAGTTTAGCGCCATCCTACAATGAGCAGTTCTTC